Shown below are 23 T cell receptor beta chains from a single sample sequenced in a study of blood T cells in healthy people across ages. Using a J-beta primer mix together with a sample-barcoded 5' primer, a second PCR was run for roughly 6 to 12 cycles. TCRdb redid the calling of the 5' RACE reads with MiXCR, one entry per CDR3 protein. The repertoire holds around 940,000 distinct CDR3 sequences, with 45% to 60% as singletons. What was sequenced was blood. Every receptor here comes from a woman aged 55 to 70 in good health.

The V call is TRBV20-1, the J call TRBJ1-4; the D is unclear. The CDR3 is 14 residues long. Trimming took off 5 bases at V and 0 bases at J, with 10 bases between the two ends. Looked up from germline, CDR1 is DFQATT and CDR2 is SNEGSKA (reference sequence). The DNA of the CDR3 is TGCAGTGCTGCATTGGCTGCAACTAATGAAAAACTGTTTTTT. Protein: CSAALAATNEKLFF.

This chain's CDR3 is CSVEEFGKSYGYTF. The CDR3 DNA is TGCAGCGTTGAAGAGTTCGGGAAGTCCTATGGCTACACCTTC. The rearrangement uses TRBV29-1 and TRBJ1-2; D is ambiguous. Deletions cut 0 bases from V and 4 bases from J, with 12 bases between. Germline V CDR1 and CDR2: SQVTM, ANQGSEA. CDR3 length equals 14 residues.

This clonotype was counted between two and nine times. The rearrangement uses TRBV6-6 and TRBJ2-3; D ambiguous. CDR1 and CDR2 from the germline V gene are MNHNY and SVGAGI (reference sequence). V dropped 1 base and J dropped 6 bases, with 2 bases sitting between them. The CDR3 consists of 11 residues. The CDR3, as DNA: TGTGCCAGCAGTTACTGGGATACGCAGTATTTT. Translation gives CASSYWDTQYF.

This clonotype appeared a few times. The CDR3 region is CASSYRNSYEQYF. CDR3 nucleotides: TGTGCCAGCAGCTACCGGAATTCCTACGAGCAGTACTTC. The chain couples TRBV7-2 to TRBJ2-5, with D unresolved. The J call may be mistaken, given a closer DNA end match to TRBJ2-7. This CDR3 has 13 residues. Germline CDR1 reads SGHTA; CDR2 reads FQGNSA.

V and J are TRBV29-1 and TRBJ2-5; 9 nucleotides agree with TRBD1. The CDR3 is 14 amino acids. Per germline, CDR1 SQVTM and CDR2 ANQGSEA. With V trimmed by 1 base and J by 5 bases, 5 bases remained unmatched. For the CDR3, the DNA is TGCAGCGTTGAAGGGGACAGGGTCTTTGAGACCCAGTACTTC. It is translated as CSVEGDRVFETQYF. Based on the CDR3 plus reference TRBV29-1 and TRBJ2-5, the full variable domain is SAVISQKPSRDICQRGTSLTIQCQVDSQVTMMFWYRQQPGQSLTLIATANQGSEATYESGFVIDKFPISRPNLTFSTLTVSNMSPEDSSIYLCSVEGDRVFETQYFGPGTRLLVL.

CDR3 sequence reads: CASSLWASGNNEQFF. The DNA for the CDR3 is TGTGCCAGCAGCTTATGGGCTAGCGGAAACAATGAGCAGTTCTTC. The chain combines TRBV7-2 with TRBJ2-1; 7 bases are shared with TRBD2. Germline values: CDR1 SGHTA, CDR2 FQGNSA. J was trimmed by 5 bases and V by 2 bases; bases with no gene match: 6. This CDR3 comprises 15 residues. Full variable domain (outside the CDR3, taken from reference TRBV7-2 and TRBJ2-1): GAGVSQSPSNKVTEKGKDVELRCDPISGHTALYWYRQSLGQGLEFLIYFQGNSAPDKSGLPSDRFSAERTGGSVSTLTIQRTQQEDSAVYLCASSLWASGNNEQFFGPGTRLTVL.

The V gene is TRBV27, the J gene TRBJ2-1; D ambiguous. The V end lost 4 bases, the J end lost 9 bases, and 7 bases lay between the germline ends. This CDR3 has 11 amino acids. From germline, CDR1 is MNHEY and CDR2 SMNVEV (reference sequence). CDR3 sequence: CASSYLFEQFF. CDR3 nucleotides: TGTGCCAGCAGTTACCTATTTGAGCAGTTCTTC.

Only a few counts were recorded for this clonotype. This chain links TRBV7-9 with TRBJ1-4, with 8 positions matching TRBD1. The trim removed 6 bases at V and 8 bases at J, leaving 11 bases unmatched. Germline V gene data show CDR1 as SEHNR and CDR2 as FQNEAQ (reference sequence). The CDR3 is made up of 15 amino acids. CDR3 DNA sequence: TGTGCCAGCAGTTCACTGGACAGGGCTAGAGAAAAACTGTTTTTT. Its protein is CASSSLDRAREKLFF.

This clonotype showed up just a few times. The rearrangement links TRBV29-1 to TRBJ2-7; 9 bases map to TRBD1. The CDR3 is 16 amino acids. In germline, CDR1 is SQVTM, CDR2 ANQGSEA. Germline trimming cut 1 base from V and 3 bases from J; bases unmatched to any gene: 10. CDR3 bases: TGCAGCGTTGAAGTTCCCTCGGGACAGGGCTTCTACGAGCAGTACTTC. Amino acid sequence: CSVEVPSGQGFYEQYF.

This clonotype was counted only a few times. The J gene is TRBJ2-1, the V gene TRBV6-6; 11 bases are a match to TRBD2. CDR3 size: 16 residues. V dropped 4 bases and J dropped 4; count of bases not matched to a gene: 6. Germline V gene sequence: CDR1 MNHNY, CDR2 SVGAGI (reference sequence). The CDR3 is CASSSRLAGMYNEQFF. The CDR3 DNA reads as TGTGCCAGCAGTTCCCGACTAGCGGGAATGTACAATGAGCAGTTCTTC.

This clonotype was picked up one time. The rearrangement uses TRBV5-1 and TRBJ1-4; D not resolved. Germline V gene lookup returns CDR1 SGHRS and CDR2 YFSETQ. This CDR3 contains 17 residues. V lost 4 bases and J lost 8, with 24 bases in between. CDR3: CASSGGIIRPGEEKLFF. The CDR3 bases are TGCGCCAGCAGCGGAGGCATTATTAGACCAGGAGAGGAAAAACTGTTTTTT.

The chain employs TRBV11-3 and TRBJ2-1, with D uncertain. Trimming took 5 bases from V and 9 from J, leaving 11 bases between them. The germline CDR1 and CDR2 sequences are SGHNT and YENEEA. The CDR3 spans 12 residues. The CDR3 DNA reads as TGTGCCAGCAGCAAAGCATTCGGTGAGCAGTTCTTC. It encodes CASSKAFGEQFF. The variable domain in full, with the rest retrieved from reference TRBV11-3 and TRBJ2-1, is EAGVVQSPRYKIIEKKQPVAFWCNPISGHNTLYWYLQNLGQGPELLIRYENEEAVDDSQLPKDRFSAERLKGVDSTLKIQPAELGDSAVYLCASSKAFGEQFFGPGTRLTVL.

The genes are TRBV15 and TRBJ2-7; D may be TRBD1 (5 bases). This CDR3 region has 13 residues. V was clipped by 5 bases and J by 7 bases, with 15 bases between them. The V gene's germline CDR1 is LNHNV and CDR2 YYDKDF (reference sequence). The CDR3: CATSARKQEEQYF. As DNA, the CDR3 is TGTGCCACCAGCGCCAGAAAACAGGAGGAGCAGTACTTC.

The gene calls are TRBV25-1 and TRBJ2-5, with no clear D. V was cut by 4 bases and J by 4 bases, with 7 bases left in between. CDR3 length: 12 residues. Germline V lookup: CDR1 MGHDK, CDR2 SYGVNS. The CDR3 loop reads CASSVVPETQYF. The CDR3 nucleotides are TGTGCCAGCAGTGTTGTGCCAGAGACCCAGTACTTC.

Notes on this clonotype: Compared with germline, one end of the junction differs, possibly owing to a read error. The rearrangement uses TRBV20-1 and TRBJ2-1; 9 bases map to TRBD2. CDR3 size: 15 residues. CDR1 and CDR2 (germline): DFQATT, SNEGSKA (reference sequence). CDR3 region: CSATYGTSSYKEQFF. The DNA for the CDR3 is TGCAGTGCTACGTACGGGACTAGCTCCTACAAGGAGCAGTTCTTC.

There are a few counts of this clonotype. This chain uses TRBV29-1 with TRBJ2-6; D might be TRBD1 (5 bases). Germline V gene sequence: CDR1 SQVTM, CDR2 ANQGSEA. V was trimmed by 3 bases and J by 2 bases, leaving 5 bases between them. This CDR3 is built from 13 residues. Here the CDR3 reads CSVETAGANVLTF. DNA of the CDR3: TGCAGCGTTGAGACAGCTGGGGCCAACGTCCTGACTTTC.

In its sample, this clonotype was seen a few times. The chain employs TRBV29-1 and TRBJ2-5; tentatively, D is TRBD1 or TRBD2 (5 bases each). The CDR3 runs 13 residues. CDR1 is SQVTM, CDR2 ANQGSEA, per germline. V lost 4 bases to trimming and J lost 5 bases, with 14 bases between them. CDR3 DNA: TGCAGCGTTGCACTGGGGGTCGAGGAGACCCAGTACTTC. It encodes CSVALGVEETQYF. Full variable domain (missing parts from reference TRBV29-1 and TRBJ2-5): SAVISQKPSRDICQRGTSLTIQCQVDSQVTMMFWYRQQPGQSLTLIATANQGSEATYESGFVIDKFPISRPNLTFSTLTVSNMSPEDSSIYLCSVALGVEETQYFGPGTRLLVL.

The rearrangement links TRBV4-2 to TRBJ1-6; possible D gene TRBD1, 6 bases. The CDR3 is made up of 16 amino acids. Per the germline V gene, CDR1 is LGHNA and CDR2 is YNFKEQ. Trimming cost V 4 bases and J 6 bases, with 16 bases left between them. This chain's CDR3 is CASSPHRAASNSPLHF. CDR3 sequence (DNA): TGTGCCAGCAGCCCACACAGGGCTGCGAGTAATTCACCCCTCCACTTT.

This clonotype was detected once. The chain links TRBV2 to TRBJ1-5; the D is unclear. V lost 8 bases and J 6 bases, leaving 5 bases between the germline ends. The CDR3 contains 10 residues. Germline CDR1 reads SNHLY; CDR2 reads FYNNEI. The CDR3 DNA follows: TGTGCCAGCTGGGCTCAGCCCCAGCATTTT. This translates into CASWAQPQHF.

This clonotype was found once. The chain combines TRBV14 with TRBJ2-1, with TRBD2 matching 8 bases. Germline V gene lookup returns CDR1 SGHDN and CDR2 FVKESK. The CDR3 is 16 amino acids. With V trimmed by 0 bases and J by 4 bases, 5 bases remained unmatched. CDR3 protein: CASSQDLPGGYNEQFF. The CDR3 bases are TGTGCCAGCAGCCAAGATCTCCCGGGAGGGTACAATGAGCAGTTCTTC.

The CDR3 reads CASSLEGPVAEQYF. CDR3 bases: TGTGCCAGCAGTTTAGAGGGACCGGTTGCGGAGCAGTACTTC. This chain connects TRBV27 to TRBJ2-7; TRBD1 or TRBD2 may be the D gene (5 bases each). V was trimmed by 2 bases and J by 7 bases, leaving 15 bases between them. CDR1 and CDR2 (germline): MNHEY, SMNVEV (reference sequence). The CDR3 loop spans 14 amino acids.

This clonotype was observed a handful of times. CDR3 nucleotide sequence: TGTGCCAGCAGTCCCAGGATAGATTTGGAGCAGTACTTC. Translated, it gives CASSPRIDLEQYF. The rearrangement uses TRBV2 and TRBJ2-7; D call uncertain. In germline, CDR1 is SNHLY, CDR2 FYNNEI. Trimming cost V 5 bases and J 7 bases, with 15 bases left between them. The CDR3 totals 13 residues.

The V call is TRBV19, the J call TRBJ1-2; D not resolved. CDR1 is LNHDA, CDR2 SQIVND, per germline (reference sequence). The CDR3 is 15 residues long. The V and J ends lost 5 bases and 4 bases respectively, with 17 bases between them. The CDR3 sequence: CASSPWTATLYGYTF. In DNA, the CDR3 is TGTGCCAGTAGTCCGTGGACGGCGACGCTCTATGGCTACACCTTC.